This T cell receptor (beta chain) was profiled in a study of molecular identifiers for immune sequencing clone quantification (dated by TCRdb to the late 2010s). Regarding the study in general: For a replicate experiment, the RNA from either about 20,000 or 100,000 naive CD8 T cells was divided into five aliquots, and four of those aliquots went on to sequencing. CD8 T cells were used in a methods study to benchmark molecular-identifier clustering-based TCR repertoire sequencing (MIDCIRS) and TCR RNA copy counting. General conclusions and limits of the study: When barcode sub-clustering was omitted, TCR diversity was inflated by chimeric consensus sequences, with chimeras reaching as high as 47%. Highly expanded clone sizes could be underestimated if identical TCR molecules share a barcode. Modeling gave about three recovered TCR RNA copies per cell versus approximately 9 by digital PCR, implying around 33% capture efficiency. The naive libraries included spiked-in Jurkat TCR RNA (roughly nine copies' worth), and this Jurkat TCR RNA is not part of the donor repertoire. Spiked-in Jurkat TCR RNA equal to a single cell's worth was reported to be detectable even within 1,100,000 naive CD8 T cells. Clones above 20 RNA copies held over 97% of molecules in CMV-specific effector cells but under 1% in naive cells.

Libraries of naive CD8 T cells were built from anywhere between about 20,000 and 1,000,000 sorted cells, with 10%, 30% or 50% of the purified RNA used. Naive CD8 T cells, defined as CD8+CD4-CCR7+CD45RA+, were FACS-sorted into RLT Plus buffer on a BD FACSAria II. To test detection sensitivity, Jurkat RNA equivalent to more than 9 TCR copies was spiked into samples of roughly 19,000-1,000,000 naive CD8 T cells. Enrichment of CD8 T cells was done with RosetteSep CD8+ T Cell Enrichment Cocktail plus Ficoll-Paque, and ACK red cell lysis came afterward. Comments on this clonotype: Its binding antigen is unknown. Base qualities are missing; no much larger clone stands one base away.

The protocol used for the library was PCR. Sequencing took place on a NextSeq 500. Preparation of bulk TCR libraries followed a previously described approach, with the TCR primers listed in Table S5. Total RNA was purified with the Qiagen AllPrep DNA/RNA kit. Before analysis, reads from multiple sequencing runs of the same library were pooled. As for how the authors treated the data: Reads were retained only if the reads had an exact TCR constant sequence, and the retained reads were trimmed to 150 nt and grouped according to their 12-nt molecular barcodes. Reads within each barcode group were sub-clustered using a 15% Levenshtein threshold, and quality-weighted consensus sequences were constructed for each RNA molecule. Non-functional sequences were discarded, and so were lower-count sequences lying one edit away from another sequence. Based on a fit of two negative binomial distributions, barcode sub-clusters having less than 20% of the maximum read count were discarded. TCRdb cleaned the public reads at Q25 with fastp, built clones with MiXCR and kept in-frame beta chains. Every entry covers one CDR3 protein and lists the most common genes and DNA from its rows. TCRdb's processing, not the study's, gives the V and J calls here. The sample yields under 600,000 distinct CDR3 sequences; around 23% were counted once. The ten largest clonotypes hold approximately 0.76% of the sample.

The material sequenced was naive CD8+ T cells from blood, with Jurkat cell RNA spiked in. The sample's cell subset or site label, decoded: FACS-sorted CD8+CD4-CCR7+CD45RA+ naive T cells. This TCR was sampled from a human donor in good health. Some libraries in this study had Jurkat cell RNA spiked in.

The sequenced DNA is TGTGCCAGCAGCCTTAGTAGAAACTCTTTCTACGAGCAGTACTTC. It encodes CASSLSRNSFYEQYF. The chain employs TRBV11-2 and TRBJ2-7; too little of a D gene remains to name it. From a lookup of the germline V gene, CDR1 and CDR2 are SGHAT and FQNNGV. Deletion took 5 bases off V and 3 bases off J, with a span of 17 bases between the germline ends. Taken from cysteine to phenylalanine, the CDR3 has 15 residues. Only the CDR3 DNA stays, 45 bases, in frame from base 1. The reference TRBV11-2 and TRBJ2-7 proteins fill in what lies around the CDR3, so the full variable domain reads EAGVAQSPRYKIIEKRQSVAFWCNPISGHATLYWYQQILGQGPKLLIQFQNNGVVDDSQLPKDRFSAERLKGVDSTLKIQPAKLEDSAVYLCASSLSRNSFYEQYFGPGTRLTVT.